This T cell receptor beta chain was sequenced during a study of blood T cell repertoires in COVID-19. V lost 6 bases and J lost 7, with 18 bases in between. From germline, CDR1 is SNHLY and CDR2 FYNNEI. The length of the CDR3 is 15 residues. Under the authors' procedure: Counts of nucleated cells, estimated from reference gene primer amplification, were obtained. Assay used: immunoSEQ multiplex PCR; TCRdb lists only in-frame clones, some missing. V and J calls and clone size are those listed in that table; D and trimming were worked out from the DNA. The repertoire holds some 520,000 clones, 75% to 90% seen once, with 0.7% to 1% in the top ten.

Input material: peripheral blood. The sequence derives from a man between 18 and 35 years old with COVID-19, enrolled during active disease. The chain has TRBV2 and TRBJ2-2, with D tentatively TRBD2 (6 bases). The CDR3: CASRGLYGGGGELFF. The CDR3 DNA is TGTGCCAGCAGGGGTCTTTACGGGGGAGGCGGGGAGCTGTTTTTT.